This is a list of T cell receptor beta chains from one sample in a study of blood T cell repertoires in COVID-19. TCRdb's table, derived via immunoSEQ multiplex PCR, lists solely in-frame clones and lacks some. The sample lists just over 350,000 clones, around nine tenths seen once, with about 7.6% in the top ten. The sample comprised peripheral blood. These receptors were taken from a woman aged 60-75 years with COVID-19, enrolled during active disease. Each CDR3 is given with its conserved first and last residue.

>TRBV4-2
CASSQVVRGQGYTF
>TRBV5-4
CASKWEADTQYF
>TRBV9
CASSADRVPGNTIYF
>TRBV27
CASSSEGTRQGMSPLHF
>TRBV6-5
CASRDSSTNEKLFF
>TRBV11-2
CASSSRAGGEFLAKNIQYF
>TRBV14
CASSQGRDGFYEQYF
>TRBV2
CASRGRLDQETQYF
>TRBV9
CASSKGLAVTDTQYF
>TRBV18
CASSPPFGGGIDTQYF
>TRBV11-3
CASSSGTGSYEQYF
>TRBV5-1
CASSLVAGGPYEQYF
>TRBV6-2/TRBV6-3
CASSGYRGNQPQHF
>TRBV7-2
CASTPDRGENYGYTF
>TRBV7-2
CASSPRRSDRGEQFF
>TRBV29-1
CSVGGIGINYGYTF